Sequencing of this T cell receptor (beta chain) was carried out in a study of blood T cell repertoires in COVID-19. On the study more broadly: Specimens from acute and convalescent COVID-19 originated in the United States, Italy and Spain. Nucleic acid was either cDNA or gDNA, and it came from T cells, B-cell-depleted T cells, or PBMCs.

Original processing notes: The assay estimated nucleated cells by amplifying reference gene primers. The assay was immunoSEQ multiplex PCR, and TCRdb's table has in-frame clones only and misses some. The V and J calls and clone size come from that table; D and trimming were worked out from the DNA. The sample shows some 270,000 clones, 85% to 90% of them seen only once. The sample holds a few counts of this clone. What was sequenced was peripheral blood. This receptor was obtained from a man aged 30 to 39 with acute or convalescent COVID-19.

This CDR3 is CASSLRDLWDRGQSNYGYTF. The DNA for the CDR3 is TGTGCCAGCTCGTTGCGGGATCTTTGGGACAGGGGACAATCAAACTATGGCTACACCTTC. This chain links TRBV18 with TRBJ1-2; 10 nucleotides agree with TRBD1. Per germline, CDR1 KGHSH and CDR2 LQKENI. Trimming took 6 bases from V and 2 from J; bases not matched to a gene: 21. This CDR3 spans 20 amino acids.